This T cell receptor (beta chain) was retrieved from a study of sequential checkpoint blockade in melanoma. Sequencing used immunoSEQ multiplex PCR; TCRdb keeps in-frame clones, though not all of them. The sample lists over 15,000 clones, approximately 70% seen once, with 10% to 12% in the top ten. This sample's treatment: randomized to nivolumab then ipilimumab (arm A) or the reverse (arm B). Patients had received no earlier DNA-damaging chemotherapy. Per germline, CDR1 MRHNA and CDR2 SNTAGT. The ends were cut back, 2 bases at V and 2 bases at J, with 8 bases in the middle. The CDR3 spans 14 residues.

The rearrangement joins TRBV6-4 to TRBJ2-3, with D possibly TRBD2 on 7 matching bases. This TCR came from a human donor with melanoma. The source was CD8+ T cells sorted from blood (inferred from file names), collected from a patient given nivolumab and ipilimumab in sequence. CDR3 DNA sequence: TGTGCCAGCAGTGACGGGGGGGCCACAGATACGCAGTATTTT. This sequence encodes CASSDGGATDTQYF.